This is a list of T cell receptor beta chains from one sample in a study of cytomegalovirus exposure and HLA in healthy donors. Sequencing was performed with immunoSEQ multiplex PCR; in TCRdb, only in-frame clones are kept and a portion is missing. In the table there are roughly 100,000 clones, about 79% of which are singletons. The sample comprised PBMCs. The receptor source for this set is a man between 60 and 75 years old in good health and CMV-seropositive. The CDR3 runs from the conserved cysteine through the conserved F or W. Each record gives: D gene, V gene, J gene, clone size, CDR3 protein, CDR3 DNA. The D gene is left open where the match is weak. Only some rows state a clone size, as once, few, many or a class for expanded clones.

D gene: TRBD1
V gene: TRBV7-8
J gene: TRBJ1-6
clone size: -
CDR3 protein: CASSLATGGYNSPLHF
CDR3 DNA: TGTGCCAGCAGCTTAGCGACAGGGGGGTATAATTCACCCCTCCACTTT

D gene: TRBD1
V gene: TRBV5-5
J gene: TRBJ1-5
clone size: -
CDR3 protein: CASSYEPGQGARSNQPQHF
CDR3 DNA: TGTGCCAGCAGCTACGAACCGGGACAGGGAGCCCGAAGCAATCAGCCCCAGCATTTT

D gene: TRBD2
V gene: TRBV19
J gene: TRBJ2-1
clone size: -
CDR3 protein: CASNAAGGSYNEQFF
CDR3 DNA: TGTGCCAGTAATGCGGCGGGGGGCTCCTACAATGAGCAGTTCTTC

D gene: -
V gene: TRBV30
J gene: TRBJ1-3
clone size: -
CDR3 protein: CAWSSRGNTIYF
CDR3 DNA: TGTGCCTGGAGTTCCCGTGGAAACACCATATATTTT

D gene: -
V gene: TRBV10-1
J gene: TRBJ2-5
clone size: few
CDR3 protein: CASSESIEETQYF
CDR3 DNA: TGCGCCAGCAGTGAGTCTATTGAAGAGACCCAGTACTTC

D gene: TRBD2
V gene: TRBV6-1
J gene: TRBJ2-1
clone size: -
CDR3 protein: CASSEDQAGGNNEQFF
CDR3 DNA: TGTGCCAGCAGTGAAGACCAAGCGGGGGGCAACAATGAGCAGTTCTTC

D gene: -
V gene: TRBV6-1
J gene: TRBJ2-3
clone size: -
CDR3 protein: CASSFRGTDTQYF
CDR3 DNA: TGTGCCAGCAGCTTCAGGGGCACAGATACGCAGTATTTT

D gene: TRBD2
V gene: TRBV7-6
J gene: TRBJ2-7
clone size: -
CDR3 protein: CASSPREGWTYEQYF
CDR3 DNA: TGTGCCAGCAGCCCCCGGGAGGGTTGGACCTACGAGCAGTACTTC

D gene: -
V gene: TRBV18
J gene: TRBJ2-3
clone size: -
CDR3 protein: CASSPPSGTDTQYF
CDR3 DNA: TGTGCCAGCTCACCCCCTAGCGGCACAGATACGCAGTATTTT

D gene: TRBD1
V gene: TRBV28
J gene: TRBJ2-1
clone size: -
CDR3 protein: CASSYPGQRDEQFF
CDR3 DNA: TGTGCCAGCAGTTATCCGGGACAGAGGGATGAGCAGTTCTTC

D gene: -
V gene: TRBV19
J gene: TRBJ2-1
clone size: -
CDR3 protein: CASSRTVENEQFF
CDR3 DNA: TGTGCCAGTAGCCGGACTGTAGAGAATGAGCAGTTCTTC

D gene: TRBD1
V gene: TRBV7-2
J gene: TRBJ1-2
clone size: once
CDR3 protein: CASSLGQGYGYTF
CDR3 DNA: TGTGCCAGCAGCTTGGGACAGGGGTATGGCTACACCTTC

D gene: -
V gene: TRBV5-4
J gene: TRBJ1-1
clone size: -
CDR3 protein: CASSLGAQGMNTEAFF
CDR3 DNA: TGTGCCAGCAGCTTGGGGGCTCAGGGGATGAACACTGAAGCTTTCTTT

D gene: -
V gene: TRBV10-2
J gene: TRBJ2-2
clone size: -
CDR3 protein: CASSESSGLTGELFF
CDR3 DNA: TGCGCCAGCAGTGAGTCCAGCGGCCTTACCGGGGAGCTGTTTTTT

D gene: -
V gene: TRBV12-5
J gene: TRBJ1-1
clone size: -
CDR3 protein: CASGLVLGGRAFF
CDR3 DNA: TGTGCTAGTGGTTTGGTACTGGGGGGGCGAGCTTTCTTT

D gene: -
V gene: TRBV6-5
J gene: TRBJ1-2
clone size: many
CDR3 protein: CASTETSTGSLGYTF
CDR3 DNA: TGTGCCAGCACCGAAACATCGACAGGTTCATTAGGCTACACCTTC

D gene: -
V gene: TRBV7-9
J gene: TRBJ1-2
clone size: -
CDR3 protein: CASSLGPGLVVGGYTF
CDR3 DNA: TGCGCCAGCAGCTTAGGTCCCGGACTCGTGGTGGGTGGCTACACCTTC

D gene: -
V gene: TRBV7-9
J gene: TRBJ2-3
clone size: -
CDR3 protein: CASSGITDTQYF
CDR3 DNA: TGTGCCAGCAGCGGCATCACAGATACGCAGTATTTT

D gene: TRBD2
V gene: TRBV29-1
J gene: TRBJ2-3
clone size: -
CDR3 protein: CSTSGAATDTQYF
CDR3 DNA: TGCAGCACTAGCGGGGCCGCCACAGATACGCAGTATTTT

D gene: -
V gene: TRBV29-1
J gene: TRBJ1-4
clone size: -
CDR3 protein: CSVGSPGGEKLFF
CDR3 DNA: TGCAGCGTTGGGTCCCCCGGGGGTGAAAAACTGTTTTTT

D gene: -
V gene: TRBV6-1
J gene: TRBJ1-4
clone size: once
CDR3 protein: CATQTPEGEKLFF
CDR3 DNA: TGTGCCACCCAAACACCCGAGGGAGAAAAACTGTTTTTT

D gene: TRBD1
V gene: TRBV7-6
J gene: TRBJ1-6
clone size: few
CDR3 protein: CASSLEDRSSPLHF
CDR3 DNA: TGTGCCAGCAGCTTAGAGGACAGGAGTTCACCCCTCCACTTT

D gene: -
V gene: TRBV6-6
J gene: TRBJ2-2
clone size: -
CDR3 protein: CASTLGVHTGELFF
CDR3 DNA: TGTGCCAGCACCCTAGGGGTCCACACCGGGGAGCTGTTTTTT

D gene: TRBD1
V gene: TRBV7-8
J gene: TRBJ1-2
clone size: -
CDR3 protein: CASSLNLAGQGNYGYTF
CDR3 DNA: TGTGCCAGCAGCTTAAATCTCGCCGGACAGGGCAATTATGGCTACACCTTC

D gene: -
V gene: TRBV19
J gene: TRBJ1-5
clone size: -
CDR3 protein: CASSIGAGNQPQHF
CDR3 DNA: TGTGCCAGTAGTATAGGGGCAGGGAATCAGCCCCAGCATTTT

D gene: TRBD1
V gene: TRBV6-5
J gene: TRBJ2-1
clone size: -
CDR3 protein: CASRDLQGRNEQFF
CDR3 DNA: TGTGCCAGCAGGGACCTACAGGGGCGCAATGAGCAGTTCTTC

D gene: -
V gene: TRBV21-1
J gene: TRBJ2-7
clone size: once
CDR3 protein: CASSNPPPGDTYEQYF
CDR3 DNA: TGTGCCAGCAGCAATCCCCCCCCCGGGGACACCTACGAGCAGTACTTC

D gene: -
V gene: TRBV9
J gene: TRBJ1-1
clone size: -
CDR3 protein: CASSVVGGGTEAFF
CDR3 DNA: TGTGCCAGCAGCGTAGTGGGGGGAGGAACTGAAGCTTTCTTT

D gene: -
V gene: TRBV12-5
J gene: TRBJ2-5
clone size: -
CDR3 protein: CASGLVGGETQYF
CDR3 DNA: TGTGCTAGTGGTTTGGTCGGCGGGGAGACCCAGTACTTC

D gene: TRBD2
V gene: TRBV11-2
J gene: TRBJ2-7
clone size: -
CDR3 protein: CASRPLRDYSYEQYF
CDR3 DNA: TGTGCCAGCAGGCCACTCCGGGACTACTCCTACGAGCAGTACTTC

D gene: TRBD1
V gene: TRBV6-1
J gene: TRBJ1-5
clone size: -
CDR3 protein: CASRLDRVQPQHF
CDR3 DNA: TGTGCCAGCAGGTTGGACAGGGTTCAGCCCCAGCATTTT

D gene: -
V gene: TRBV7-6
J gene: TRBJ2-2
clone size: -
CDR3 protein: CASSLRPAGFTGELFF
CDR3 DNA: TGTGCCAGCAGCTTAAGGCCCGCAGGGTTCACCGGGGAGCTGTTTTTT

D gene: TRBD2
V gene: TRBV19
J gene: TRBJ2-3
clone size: -
CDR3 protein: CASVERGGQDTQYF
CDR3 DNA: TGTGCCAGTGTGGAGCGGGGGGGCCAGGATACGCAGTATTTT

D gene: TRBD1
V gene: TRBV5-1
J gene: TRBJ1-5
clone size: -
CDR3 protein: CASREGTGSHQPQHF
CDR3 DNA: TGCGCCAGCAGGGAAGGGACAGGGTCCCATCAGCCCCAGCATTTT

D gene: TRBD1
V gene: TRBV19
J gene: TRBJ1-4
clone size: few
CDR3 protein: CASSVPDRINEKLFF
CDR3 DNA: TGTGCCAGTAGTGTACCGGACAGGATTAATGAAAAACTGTTTTTT

D gene: -
V gene: TRBV28
J gene: TRBJ1-4
clone size: few
CDR3 protein: CASSLGTYNEKLFF
CDR3 DNA: TGTGCCAGCAGTTTAGGGACATATAATGAAAAACTGTTTTTT

D gene: -
V gene: TRBV7-3
J gene: TRBJ1-1
clone size: -
CDR3 protein: CASSEQIMNTEAFF
CDR3 DNA: TGTGCCAGCAGCGAACAGATAATGAACACTGAAGCTTTCTTT

D gene: -
V gene: TRBV6-1
J gene: TRBJ1-1
clone size: few
CDR3 protein: CASSDRSGGEDTEAFF
CDR3 DNA: TGTGCCAGCAGTGACCGGAGCGGGGGAGAGGACACTGAAGCTTTCTTT

D gene: TRBD1
V gene: TRBV7-9
J gene: TRBJ2-3
clone size: -
CDR3 protein: CSSSSPTGGTTDTQYF
CDR3 DNA: TGTTCCAGCAGCTCCCCGACAGGGGGCACGACAGATACGCAGTATTTT

D gene: TRBD1
V gene: TRBV5-1
J gene: TRBJ1-4
clone size: -
CDR3 protein: CASSPGQGGEKLFF
CDR3 DNA: TGCGCCAGCAGCCCGGGACAGGGAGGCGAAAAACTGTTTTTT